These 17 T cell receptor beta chains were all obtained from the same sample, sequenced in a study of T cell responses to AZD1222 COVID-19 vaccine. Profiled with immunoSEQ multiplex PCR; TCRdb holds only in-frame clones, not every one. The sample shows about 72,000 clones, about 88% of them seen only once. Sequencing was performed on peripheral blood, taken 28 days after the second AZD1222 dose. Every receptor here comes from an adult who received the AZD1222 COVID-19 vaccine.

This chain links TRBV7-2 with TRBJ1-2; D is possibly TRBD1 (5 bases). V was trimmed by 2 bases and J by 6 bases, leaving 13 bases between them. Germline V gives CDR1 SGHTA, CDR2 FQGNSA. The CDR3 runs 14 residues. As DNA, the CDR3 is TGTGCCAGCAGCTTAAGCAGGGTAGGACATGGCTACACCTTC. This sequence encodes CASSLSRVGHGYTF.

The chain is built from TRBV4-2 and TRBJ1-2, with D unresolved. Trimming stripped 0 bases from V and 5 bases from J, with 13 bases between. CDR3 size: 15 residues. Germline CDR1 LGHNA, CDR2 YNFKEQ. The CDR3 region has the DNA TGTGCCAGCAGCCAAGAACACCGAGAGGGATATGGCTACACCTTC. It specifies CASSQEHREGYGYTF.

The rearrangement links TRBV6-5 to TRBJ2-1, with D uncertain. The V gene's germline CDR1 is MNHEY and CDR2 SVGAGI. This CDR3 is built from 12 residues. V lost 7 bases and J lost 7, with 11 bases in between. CDR3 protein: CASTPERNEQFF. The CDR3 nucleotides are TGTGCCAGCACCCCAGAGAGGAATGAGCAGTTCTTC.

The V gene is TRBV11-3, the J gene TRBJ1-2; tentative D call: TRBD1 (6 bases). The length of the CDR3 is 14 residues. The germline gives CDR1 SGHNT, CDR2 YENEEA. Trimming left V 7 bases short and J 4 bases short, with 16 bases between. This CDR3 reads CASKGDSASYGYTF. Here the CDR3 DNA reads TGTGCCAGCAAGGGGGACTCAGCATCCTATGGCTACACCTTC.

The genes are TRBV7-3 and TRBJ2-3; unclear D gene. V was clipped by 4 bases and J by 2 bases, with 4 bases between them. This CDR3 contains 12 residues. Germline V lookup: CDR1 SGHTA, CDR2 FQGTGA. The CDR3 spells CASSSTTDTQYF. The CDR3 DNA follows: TGTGCCAGCAGCTCGACCACAGATACGCAGTATTTT.

The V gene is TRBV30, the J gene TRBJ1-1; unclear D gene. The CDR3 contains 12 residues. V lost 8 bases and J 4 bases, leaving 14 bases between the germline ends. Germline assignment: CDR1 GTSNPN and CDR2 SVGIG (reference sequence). The CDR3 here is CASRHRSTEAFF. Here the CDR3 DNA reads TGTGCCAGTCGACACCGGTCCACTGAAGCTTTCTTT.

The V and J genes are TRBV19 and TRBJ1-5; no reliable D call. Germline V gene lookup returns CDR1 LNHDA and CDR2 SQIVND (reference sequence). The CDR3 sequence is 12 residues long. Trimming removed 3 bases at V and 6 bases at J, with 6 bases between. CDR3 bases: TGTGCCAGTAGTATCTGGCCTCAGCCCCAGCATTTT. Encoded protein: CASSIWPQPQHF.

This rearrangement joins TRBV3-1 (or the pseudogene TRBV3-2) to TRBJ1-2; weak D call: TRBD1 (5 bases). V was shortened by 2 bases and J by 4 bases, with 14 bases between the two germline ends. The germline gives CDR1 LGHDT, CDR2 YNNKEL (reference sequence). CDR3 length equals 15 residues. The CDR3 here is CASSQTGTLAYGYTF. In DNA form, the CDR3 reads TGTGCCAGCAGCCAAACTGGGACTCTTGCCTATGGCTACACCTTC.

The V and J genes are TRBV3-1 (or the pseudogene TRBV3-2) and TRBJ1-3; TRBD1 agrees at 7 bases. With V trimmed by 0 bases and J by 4 bases, 0 bases remained unmatched. Germline V CDR1 and CDR2: LGHDT, YNNKEL (reference sequence). This CDR3 comprises 14 residues. This CDR3 is CASSQEGQGNTIYF. The DNA of the CDR3 is TGTGCCAGCAGCCAAGAGGGACAGGGAAACACCATATATTTT.

This clone was counted only a few times. V and J are TRBV28 and TRBJ1-1; D gene unclear. Germline CDR1 is MDHEN and CDR2 is SYDVKM. The CDR3 is 14 amino acids. V gave up 2 bases and J gave up 6 bases, with 13 bases separating them. The CDR3 here is CASSLQGRTAEAFF. The DNA of the CDR3 is TGTGCCAGCAGTTTACAAGGACGTACGGCTGAAGCTTTCTTT.

The rearrangement uses TRBV10-3 and TRBJ2-7; the match to TRBD1 covers 7 bases. With 4 bases clipped from V and 5 bases from J, the junction kept 8 bases outside the gene matches. Germline CDR1 and CDR2: ENHRY and SYGVKD. The length of the CDR3 is 14 residues. The chain's CDR3 is CAISGPQGSHEQYF. The CDR3 bases are TGTGCCATCAGTGGACCACAGGGGTCCCACGAGCAGTACTTC.

This chain joins TRBV5-1 and TRBJ2-2, with D perhaps matching TRBD1 (5 bases). Germline V CDR1 and CDR2: SGHRS, YFSETQ. Trimming stripped 0 bases from V and 5 bases from J, with 8 bases between. This CDR3 contains 14 residues. The CDR3 sequence: CASSLGGRTGELFF. CDR3 in DNA: TGCGCCAGCAGCTTGGGGGGCAGGACCGGGGAGCTGTTTTTT.

The gene calls are TRBV6-1 and TRBJ1-2; D possibly corresponds to TRBD1 (5 bases). Germline assignment: CDR1 MNHNS and CDR2 SASEGT. CDR3 size: 16 residues. Trimming stripped 3 bases from V and 1 base from J, with 15 bases between. The CDR3 DNA reads TGTGCCAGCAGTGACTTAAGAGGGGCGAATAACTATGGCTACACCTTC. Amino acid sequence: CASSDLRGANNYGYTF.

The rearrangement links TRBV19 to TRBJ2-7; D unresolved. V lost 2 bases, J lost 2 bases, and 13 bases lay in between. The CDR3 consists of 15 residues. CDR1 is LNHDA and CDR2 is SQIVND in the germline V gene (reference sequence). CDR3 in DNA: TGTGCCAGTAGTATATCTGCAGGACGTCCCTACGAGCAGTACTTC. Its translation: CASSISAGRPYEQYF. Together with reference TRBV19 and TRBJ2-7, the CDR3 gives the full variable domain: DGGITQSPKYLFRKEGQNVTLSCEQNLNHDAMYWYRQDPGQGLRLIYYSQIVNDFQKGDIAEGYSVSREKKESFPLTVTSAQKNPTAFYLCASSISAGRPYEQYFGPGTRLTVT.

The chain employs TRBV3-1 (or the pseudogene TRBV3-2) and TRBJ2-7; 12 bases are a match to TRBD2. Germline CDR1 reads LGHDT; CDR2 reads YNNKEL (reference sequence). Germline trimming cut 6 bases from V and 7 bases from J; bases unmatched to any gene: 4. The length of the CDR3 is 13 residues. CDR3 in amino acids: CASRLAGGEEQYF. Here the CDR3 DNA reads TGTGCCAGCAGACTAGCGGGAGGTGAAGAGCAGTACTTC.

The chain couples TRBV18 to TRBJ1-6, with unresolved D. Trimming left V 5 bases short and J 8 bases short, with 16 bases between. Germline V gene lookup returns CDR1 KGHSH and CDR2 LQKENI. CDR3 length equals 15 residues. The CDR3 nucleotides are TGTGCCAGCTCAGAGGCACCCCCGAGGGATTCACCCCTCCACTTT. Translated, it gives CASSEAPPRDSPLHF.

The chain is built from TRBV5-1 and TRBJ2-1, with D perhaps TRBD2 (5 bases). Germline-derived CDR1 and CDR2 are SGHRS and YFSETQ. This CDR3 has 15 amino acids. Trimming pared 4 bases from V and 7 bases from J, leaving 18 bases between. CDR3 protein: CASSAPTGRDNEQFF. The CDR3 coding sequence is TGCGCCAGCAGCGCCCCGACGGGGAGAGATAATGAGCAGTTCTTC.